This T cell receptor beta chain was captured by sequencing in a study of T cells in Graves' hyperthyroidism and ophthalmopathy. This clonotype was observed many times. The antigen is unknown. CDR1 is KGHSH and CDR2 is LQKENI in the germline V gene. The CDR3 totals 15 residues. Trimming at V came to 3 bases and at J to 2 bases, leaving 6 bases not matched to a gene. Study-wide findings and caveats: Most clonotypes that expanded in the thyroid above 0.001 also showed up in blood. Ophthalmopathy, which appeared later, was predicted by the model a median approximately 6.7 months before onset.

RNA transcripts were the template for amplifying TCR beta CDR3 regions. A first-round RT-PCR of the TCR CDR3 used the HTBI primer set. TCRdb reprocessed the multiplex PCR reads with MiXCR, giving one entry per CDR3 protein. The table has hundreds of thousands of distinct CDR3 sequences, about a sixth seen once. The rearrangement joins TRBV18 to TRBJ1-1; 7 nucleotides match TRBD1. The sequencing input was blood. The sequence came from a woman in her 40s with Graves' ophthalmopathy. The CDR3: CASSPDRLFNTEAFF. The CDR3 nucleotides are TGTGCCAGCTCACCGGACAGGCTTTTTAACACTGAAGCTTTCTTT.